This T cell receptor (beta chain) was profiled in a study of naive and memory T cell subsets. The J segment lost 4 bases and the V segment lost 3 bases, leaving 8 bases of the junction unmatched. Germline lookup yields CDR1 DFQATT and CDR2 SNEGSKA (reference sequence). CDR3 length equals 15 residues. Both TRBC1 and TRBC2 were covered by a beta constant-region primer of two equimolar oligonucleotides. Four rounds of PCR amplified the ligated cDNA using nested alpha and beta constant-region primers plus SP2. TCRdb analysed the UMI-ligation and nested PCR reads with MiXCR anew, one entry per CDR3 protein. The repertoire includes about 150,000 distinct CDR3 sequences, over 15% of them detected once, and just over 0.14% sits in the top ten. Points from the study as a whole: TCR abundance followed a power law differing between naive and memory subsets. A few larger clonotypes appeared in naive repertoires, especially CD8, possibly memory cells re-expressing CD45RA. Gini index rose across naive, CM, EM and EMRA in CD4 and CD8.

Of note for this clonotype: Antigen: not known.

The chain recombines TRBV20-1 with TRBJ2-1; 8 bases match TRBD2. The specimen was naive CD4+ T cells from blood. The source is a human donor in good health. The CDR3 DNA reads as TGCAGTGCTAGCACAATTCTAGCGGGTTACAATGAGCAGTTCTTC. Protein product: CSASTILAGYNEQFF.